The 8 T cell receptor beta chains reported below all come from one sample, sequenced in a study of beta chain features in type 1 diabetes. Study findings and constraints: Moderately but significantly shorter TCRB CDR3s were found in Type 1 diabetes patients in all four CD4+ subsets.

Isolated RNA was reverse transcribed in full, so expressed TCRB transcripts were sequenced. TCRdb's copy holds only in-frame clones and misses some; the assay was immunoSEQ multiplex PCR. The sample records some 120,000 clones, around 16% being singletons. For these TCRs, the target antigens are not known. The sample was central memory CD4+ T cells from blood. Source of these receptors: a man younger than 35 with type 1 diabetes.

The sample holds a few counts of this clone. This sequence joins TRBV6-5 and TRBJ2-1; no firm D call. This CDR3 has 15 amino acids. CDR1 MNHEY and CDR2 SVGAGI come from the germline V gene. Trimming took 5 bases from V and 2 from J, leaving 13 bases between them. Here the CDR3 DNA reads TGTGCCAGCAGTACCAACTACCCCACCTACAATGAGCAGTTCTTC. It specifies CASSTNYPTYNEQFF.

The chain links TRBV2 to TRBJ1-1, with D possibly matching TRBD1 (6 bases). The germline gives CDR1 SNHLY, CDR2 FYNNEI. CDR3 size: 12 residues. Trimming took off 4 bases at V and 10 bases at J, with 13 bases between the two ends. The CDR3, as DNA: TGTGCCAGCAGTGTGGACAGCTGGGTAGCTTTCTTT. It yields the protein CASSVDSWVAFF.

V and J are TRBV12-5 and TRBJ2-3, with TRBD1 identical over 10 bases. Per germline, CDR1 LGHNT and CDR2 FRNRAP. The CDR3 has 14 amino acids. Trimming took 5 bases from V and 5 from J; bases not matched to a gene: 4. The CDR3 nucleotides read TGTGCTAGTGGTCCCGGGACAGGGGAAGATACGCAGTATTTT. Protein: CASGPGTGEDTQYF. The variable domain in full, completed from reference TRBV12-5 and TRBJ2-3, reads DARVTQTPRHKVTEMGQEVTMRCQPILGHNTVFWYRQTMMQGLELLAYFRNRAPLDDSGMPKDRFSAEMPDATLATLKIQPSEPRDSAVYFCASGPGTGEDTQYFGPGTRLTVL.

This clone turned up a few times. Distinct nucleotide sequences in the sample also encode this CDR3. The J gene is TRBJ2-3, the V gene TRBV9; the D call may be TRBD1 or TRBD2 (5 bases each). The V gene's germline CDR1 is SGDLS and CDR2 YYNGEE. The CDR3 extends over 13 amino acids. V was pared by 2 bases and J by 2 bases, with 6 bases between. CDR3 region: CASSVGVTDTQYF. CDR3 nucleotide sequence: TGTGCCAGCAGCGTGGGGGTCACAGATACGCAGTATTTT.

This chain joins TRBV18 and TRBJ2-3, with TRBD1 matching 9 bases. CDR3 length equals 15 residues. CDR1 and CDR2 from the germline V gene are KGHSH and LQKENI. V trimming: 3 bases; J trimming: 6 bases; junction bases outside the gene matches: 7. The CDR3 here is CASSPLGQGEDTQYF. CDR3 sequence (DNA): TGTGCCAGCTCACCGCTGGGACAGGGAGAGGATACGCAGTATTTT. Complete variable domain (other parts from reference TRBV18 and TRBJ2-3): NAGVMQNPRHLVRRRGQEARLRCSPMKGHSHVYWYRQLPEEGLKFMVYLQKENIIDESGMPKERFSAEFPKEGPSILRIQQVVRGDSAAYFCASSPLGQGEDTQYFGPGTRLTVL.

This clone turned up a few times. The chain is built from TRBV30 and TRBJ2-7, with unresolved D. V gave up 0 bases and J gave up 2 bases, with 14 bases separating them. This CDR3 is 15 amino acids long. Germline CDR1 and CDR2: GTSNPN and SVGIG (reference sequence). The CDR3 region has the DNA TGTGCCTGGAGTGTACCCGGGCGGCTCACCTACGAGCAGTACTTC. It translates to CAWSVPGRLTYEQYF.

J is TRBJ1-2 and V is TRBV28, with D possibly being TRBD1 (6 bases). Germline CDR1 reads MDHEN; CDR2 reads SYDVKM. V lost 6 bases, J lost 6 bases, and 11 bases lay in between. There are 12 residues in the CDR3. This chain's CDR3 is CASSRTVDGYTF. In DNA form, the CDR3 reads TGTGCCAGCAGCCGGACAGTAGATGGCTACACCTTC.

The rearrangement uses TRBV25-1 and TRBJ1-2; D is unclear. This CDR3 comprises 13 residues. V was cut by 4 bases and J by 6 bases, with 12 bases left in between. The germline V gene has CDR1 MGHDK and CDR2 SYGVNS. The DNA for the CDR3 is TGTGCCAGCAGTGTATATGGTTTCGATGGCTACACCTTC. It translates to CASSVYGFDGYTF.